This T cell receptor (beta chain) was identified in a study of CXCR3-negative and CXCR3-positive naive CD8 T cells. Findings of the study overall: Hydrophobicity of TRB CDR3s was greater in CXCR3-positive naive cells than in CXCR3-negative naive cells.

The germline gives CDR1 SGHRS, CDR2 YFSETQ. The length of the CDR3 is 14 residues. The libraries of TRB cDNA were constructed through 5' RACE using UMI labels. TCRdb re-called the 5' RACE reads and catalogs CDR3 proteins one per entry, DNA excluded. The sample table includes 100,000 to 150,000 distinct CDR3 sequences. Points on this clonotype: What it binds is not known.

V is TRBV5-1 and J is TRBJ1-1. The TCR comes from a human donor in good health. Some clones in this sample may be carry-over from other donors' samples. The sample taken for sequencing was naive CXCR3- CD8+ T cells from blood. Subset described: CD45RO-CCR7+CD27+CD95- naive CD8+ T cells lacking CXCR3 (TNR3-). The CDR3: CASRGIPFDTEAFF.